This TCR beta chain was found in a study of blood T cells in healthy people across ages. Study results and limitations: Lack of knowledge of donor CMV status possibly confounded expanded clonotype changes.

Germline V gene sequence: CDR1 MNHNY, CDR2 SVGAGI (reference sequence). Germline trimming cut 5 bases from V and 3 bases from J; bases unmatched to any gene: 8. The CDR3 loop spans 15 amino acids. Primed by a sample-barcoded 5' primer and a J-beta primer mix, a second PCR proceeded for about 6 to 12 cycles. All samples yielded 2.5 million or more CDR3-containing paired-end reads. TCRdb reanalysed the 5' RACE reads using MiXCR and keeps one entry per CDR3 protein. The sample shows about 580,000 distinct CDR3 sequences, around 50% of them seen only once. This clonotype was counted at least ten times. Its antigen remains unknown. Per sample, a minimum of 6 million PBMCs were isolated.

Specimen: blood. The chain employs TRBV6-6 and TRBJ2-7; 9 bases are a match to TRBD1. The clonotype comes from an older man in good health. The CDR3, as DNA: TGTGCCAGCAGTAAAAGGACAGGGGCAATCTACGAGCAGTACTTC. Protein: CASSKRTGAIYEQYF.